This entry features one T cell receptor (beta chain) sequence. This record belongs to a study of blood T cell repertoires in COVID-19. Across the whole study: PBMCs, B-cell-depleted T cells, or T cells were the source of the cDNA or gDNA that made up the material.

V lost 10 bases and J lost 7; bases outside the gene matches: 13. The CDR3 consists of 15 residues. CDR1 is MNHEY and CDR2 is SVGAGI in the germline V gene. As handled by the study authors: For nucleated cells, counts were estimated from reference gene primer amplification. Clones were sequenced by immunoSEQ multiplex PCR, and TCRdb holds only the in-frame ones, with some missing. V, J and clone size are those of that table, while D and trimming were read from the DNA. The sample lists fewer than 150,000 clones; about 85% were seen once. The chain combines TRBV6-5 with TRBJ1-6; 7 nucleotides line up with TRBD1. The sample comprised peripheral blood. The receptor was derived from a human donor in a cohort sampled during active COVID-19. DNA for the CDR3: TGTGCCACCCGAGCCCAGGGGGTTGTCAATTCACCCCTCCACTTT. This codes for CATRAQGVVNSPLHF.